Sequencing of this T cell receptor beta chain was carried out in a study of shared clonotypes between healthy human individuals. Study as a whole: Donors, aged 18 to 49, were two women and three men.

Study results and caveats: It was anticipated that sequencing depth would influence how many clonotypes donors shared. In the sorted subsets, rarefaction showed sequencing was incomplete despite large depth.

CD45RA-negative memory and CD45RA+ naive subsets were split from the CD4+ cells. Details on this clone: No antigen is known for it.

The protocol was immunoSEQ multiplex PCR, while the TCRdb copy is restricted to in-frame clones and leaves out a portion. The sample records 2 million to 2.5 million clones, 90% to 95% being singletons. This CDR3 is 15 amino acids long. From germline, CDR1 is SGHAT and CDR2 FQNNGV. Trimming cost V 4 bases and J 1 base; bases outside gene matches: 4. The receptor's source is a man aged 18 to 35 in good health. The sequenced material came from naive CD4+ T cells sorted from blood. Documented subset: CD45RA+ positively selected. The V call is TRBV11-2, the J call TRBJ1-3; 7 positions agree with TRBD1. CDR3 in amino acids: CASSSDRHSGNTIYF. The CDR3 DNA is TGTGCCAGCAGCTCGGACAGGCATTCTGGAAACACCATATATTTT.